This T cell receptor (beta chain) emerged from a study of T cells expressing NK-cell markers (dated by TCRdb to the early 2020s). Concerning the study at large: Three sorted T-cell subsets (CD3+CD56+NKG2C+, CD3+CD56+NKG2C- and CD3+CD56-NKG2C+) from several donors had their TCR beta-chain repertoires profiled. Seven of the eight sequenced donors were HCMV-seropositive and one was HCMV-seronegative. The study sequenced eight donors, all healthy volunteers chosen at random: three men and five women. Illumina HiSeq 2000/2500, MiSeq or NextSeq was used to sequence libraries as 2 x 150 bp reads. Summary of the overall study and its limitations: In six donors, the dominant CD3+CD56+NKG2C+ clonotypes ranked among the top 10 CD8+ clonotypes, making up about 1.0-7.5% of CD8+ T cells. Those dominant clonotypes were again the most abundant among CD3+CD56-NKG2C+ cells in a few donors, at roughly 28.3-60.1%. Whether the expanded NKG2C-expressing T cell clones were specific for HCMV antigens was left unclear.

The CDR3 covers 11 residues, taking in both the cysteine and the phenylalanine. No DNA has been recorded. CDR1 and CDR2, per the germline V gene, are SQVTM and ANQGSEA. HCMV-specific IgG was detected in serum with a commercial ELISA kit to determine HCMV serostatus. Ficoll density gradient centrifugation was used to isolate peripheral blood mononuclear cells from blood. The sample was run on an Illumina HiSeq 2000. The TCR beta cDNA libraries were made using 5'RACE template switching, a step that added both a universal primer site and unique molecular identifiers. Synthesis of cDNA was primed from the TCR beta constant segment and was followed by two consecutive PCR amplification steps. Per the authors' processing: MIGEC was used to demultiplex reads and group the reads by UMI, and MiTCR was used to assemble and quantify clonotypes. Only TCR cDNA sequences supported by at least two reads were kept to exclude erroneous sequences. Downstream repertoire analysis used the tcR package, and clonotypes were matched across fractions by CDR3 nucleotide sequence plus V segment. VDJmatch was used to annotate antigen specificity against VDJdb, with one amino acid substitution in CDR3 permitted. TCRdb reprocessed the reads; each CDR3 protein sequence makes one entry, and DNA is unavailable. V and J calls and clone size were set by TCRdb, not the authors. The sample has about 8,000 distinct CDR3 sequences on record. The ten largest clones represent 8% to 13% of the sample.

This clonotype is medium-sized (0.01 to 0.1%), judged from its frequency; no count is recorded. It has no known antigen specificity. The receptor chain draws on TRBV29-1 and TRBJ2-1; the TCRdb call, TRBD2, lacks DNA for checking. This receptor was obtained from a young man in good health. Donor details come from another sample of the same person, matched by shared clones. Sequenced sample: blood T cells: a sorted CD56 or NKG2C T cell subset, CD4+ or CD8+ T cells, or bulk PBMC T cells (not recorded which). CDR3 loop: CSVASFGEQFF.